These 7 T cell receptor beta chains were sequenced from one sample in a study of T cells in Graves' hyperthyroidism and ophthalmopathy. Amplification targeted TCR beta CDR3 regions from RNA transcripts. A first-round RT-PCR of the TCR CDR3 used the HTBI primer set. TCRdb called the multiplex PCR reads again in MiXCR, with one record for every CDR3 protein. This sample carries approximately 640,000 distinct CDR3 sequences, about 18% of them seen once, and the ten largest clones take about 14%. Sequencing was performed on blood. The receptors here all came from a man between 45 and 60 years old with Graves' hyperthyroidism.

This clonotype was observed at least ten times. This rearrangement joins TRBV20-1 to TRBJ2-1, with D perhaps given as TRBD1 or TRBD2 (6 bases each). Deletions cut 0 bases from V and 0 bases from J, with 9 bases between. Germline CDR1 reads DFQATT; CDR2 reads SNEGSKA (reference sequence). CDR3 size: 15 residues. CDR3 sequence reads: CSAREGGGSYNEQFF. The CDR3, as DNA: TGCAGTGCTAGAGAGGGGGGCGGCTCCTACAATGAGCAGTTCTTC.

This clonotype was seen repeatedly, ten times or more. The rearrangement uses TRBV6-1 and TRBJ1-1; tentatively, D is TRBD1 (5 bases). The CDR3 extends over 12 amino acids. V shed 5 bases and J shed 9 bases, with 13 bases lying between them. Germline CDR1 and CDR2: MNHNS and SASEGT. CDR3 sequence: CASSFVTGQAFF. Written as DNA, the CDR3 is TGTGCCAGCAGTTTCGTTACAGGTCAAGCTTTCTTT.

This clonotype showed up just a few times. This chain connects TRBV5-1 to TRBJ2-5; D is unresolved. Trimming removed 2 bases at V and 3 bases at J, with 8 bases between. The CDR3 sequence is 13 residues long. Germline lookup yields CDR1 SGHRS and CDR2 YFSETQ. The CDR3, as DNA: TGCGCCAGCAGCTTTGAGCAGGAAGAGACCCAGTACTTC. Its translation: CASSFEQEETQYF.

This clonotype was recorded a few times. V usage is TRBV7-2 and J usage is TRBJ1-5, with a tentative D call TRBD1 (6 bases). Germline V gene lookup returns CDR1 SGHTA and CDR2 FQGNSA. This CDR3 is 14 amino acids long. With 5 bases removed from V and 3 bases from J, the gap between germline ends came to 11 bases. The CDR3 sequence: CASSQDRNNQPQHF. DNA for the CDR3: TGTGCCAGCAGCCAAGACAGGAACAATCAGCCCCAGCATTTT.

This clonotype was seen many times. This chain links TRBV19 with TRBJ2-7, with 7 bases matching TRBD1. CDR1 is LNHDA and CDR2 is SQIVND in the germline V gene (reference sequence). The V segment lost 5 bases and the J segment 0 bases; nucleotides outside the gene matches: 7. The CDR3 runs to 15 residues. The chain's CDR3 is CASSARQGPSYEQYF. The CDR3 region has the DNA TGTGCCAGTAGTGCCAGACAGGGCCCCTCCTACGAGCAGTACTTC.

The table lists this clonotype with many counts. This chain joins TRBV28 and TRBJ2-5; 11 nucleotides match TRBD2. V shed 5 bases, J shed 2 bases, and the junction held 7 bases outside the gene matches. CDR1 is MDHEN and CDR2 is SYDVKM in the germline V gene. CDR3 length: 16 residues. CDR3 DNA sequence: TGTGCCAGCAGTGACGGTAGCGGGAGGGGACAAGAGACCCAGTACTTC. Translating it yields CASSDGSGRGQETQYF.

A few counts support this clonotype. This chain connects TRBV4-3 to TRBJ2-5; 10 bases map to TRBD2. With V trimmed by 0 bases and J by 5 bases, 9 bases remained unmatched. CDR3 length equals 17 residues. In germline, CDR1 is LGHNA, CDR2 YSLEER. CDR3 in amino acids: CASSQDVAGGQVETQYF. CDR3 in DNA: TGCGCCAGCAGCCAAGATGTAGCGGGAGGACAAGTTGAGACCCAGTACTTC.